A single sample gave rise to the 9 T cell receptor beta chains below, sequenced in a study of blood T cell repertoires in COVID-19. Method: immunoSEQ multiplex PCR; TCRdb's copy keeps in-frame clones and lacks some. The sample lists 410,000 or so clones; around 89% were seen once. The material sequenced was peripheral blood. Receptor source: a woman in her 40s with COVID-19, enrolled during active disease.

The J gene is TRBJ2-7, the V gene TRBV27; maybe TRBD2 (6 bases). The CDR3 has 14 amino acids. In germline, CDR1 is MNHEY, CDR2 SMNVEV (reference sequence). V was clipped by 1 base and J by 3 bases, with 10 bases between them. CDR3 in amino acids: CASSLLGGNYEQYF. Written as DNA, the CDR3 is TGTGCCAGCAGTTTATTGGGGGGAAACTACGAGCAGTACTTC.

The rearrangement uses TRBV6-5 and TRBJ2-1; TRBD1 might be the D (6 bases). V shed 6 bases and J shed 10 bases, with 13 bases lying between them. The CDR3 extends over 12 amino acids. The germline CDR1 and CDR2 sequences are MNHEY and SVGAGI. CDR3: CASSYYREEQFF. The CDR3, as DNA: TGTGCCAGCAGCTATTACAGGGAAGAGCAGTTCTTC.

The V gene is TRBV18, the J gene TRBJ1-4; no definite D call. The length of the CDR3 is 13 residues. V was shortened by 6 bases and J by 5 bases, with 10 bases between the two germline ends. CDR1 is KGHSH and CDR2 is LQKENI in the germline V gene. The CDR3 DNA follows: TGTGCCAGCTCGCGTGACAAGAATGAAAAACTGTTTTTT. Protein product: CASSRDKNEKLFF.

The rearrangement uses TRBV5-1 and TRBJ1-1; 7 nucleotides align to TRBD1. The V segment lost 0 bases and the J segment 6 bases; nucleotides outside the gene matches: 11. The CDR3 extends over 16 amino acids. The germline V gene encodes CDR1 SGHRS and CDR2 YFSETQ. This CDR3 is CASSLAEGAHSSEAFF. CDR3 in DNA: TGCGCCAGCAGCTTGGCCGAGGGGGCGCACAGTTCTGAAGCTTTCTTT.

The V call is TRBV11-2, the J call TRBJ2-7; possibly TRBD2 for D (5 bases). V shed 5 bases and J shed 7 bases, with 18 bases lying between them. Per the germline V gene, CDR1 is SGHAT and CDR2 is FQNNGV. The CDR3 is made up of 14 amino acids. The CDR3 DNA sequence: TGTGCCAGCAGCCCCATTCGGCAGACGGGAGAGCAGTACTTC. Translating gives CASSPIRQTGEQYF.

The chain recombines TRBV7-2 with TRBJ2-3, with 10 bases fitting TRBD2. This CDR3 has 16 residues. Germline CDR1 reads SGHTA; CDR2 reads FQGNSA. V lost 1 base and J lost 4; bases outside the gene matches: 5. The CDR3 nucleotides read TGTGCCAGCAGCTTAGGAGCGGGAGGGCCCGCAGATACGCAGTATTTT. Translated: CASSLGAGGPADTQYF.

The chain is built from TRBV6-2 or TRBV6-3 and TRBJ1-2; TRBD1 aligns across 7 bases. From germline, CDR1 is MNHEY and CDR2 SVGEGT. CDR3 length: 16 amino acids. V gave up 2 bases and J gave up 4 bases; unmatched junction bases: 10. The CDR3 region is CASSYGYSGTVYGYTF. The CDR3 region has the DNA TGTGCCAGCAGTTACGGATACTCCGGGACAGTCTATGGCTACACCTTC.

The V call is TRBV20-1, the J call TRBJ1-1; D remains ambiguous. CDR1 is DFQATT and CDR2 is SNEGSKA in the germline V gene (reference sequence). Trimming took off 3 bases at V and 6 bases at J, with 5 bases between the two ends. The CDR3 consists of 10 residues. The CDR3 spells CSASQAEAFF. DNA for the CDR3: TGCAGTGCTAGCCAGGCTGAAGCTTTCTTT.

The gene calls are TRBV11-2 and TRBJ1-5; D uncertain. The CDR3 length is 14 residues. The ends were cut back, 5 bases at V and 0 bases at J, with 8 bases in the middle. From germline, CDR1 is SGHAT and CDR2 FQNNGV. The CDR3 DNA is TGTGCCAGCAGCCTGAGAAATAGCAATCAGCCCCAGCATTTT. Residues: CASSLRNSNQPQHF.